Listed below are T cell receptor beta chains from one sample, sequenced in a study of shared clonotypes between healthy human individuals. TCRdb keeps only in-frame clones here, not all; method: immunoSEQ multiplex PCR. The profile shows some 490,000 clones, 81% of them singletons. Sequenced input: PBMCs. All receptors come from a woman aged 40 to 55 in good health. Some clones in this sample may be carry-over from other donors' samples. Each CDR3 is given with its conserved first and last residue. The D gene is left open where the match is weak. Not all rows give a size; the values are once, few, many and, for expanded clones, a class.

CDR3nt,CDR3aa,len,v_gene,abundance,d_gene,j_gene
TGTGCCAGCAGCTTAGCGCGCGTAGTTACCGGGGAGCTGTTTTTT,CASSLARVVTGELFF,15,TRBV7-2,.,.,TRBJ2-2
TGTGCCAGCAGCCCACGGAGGGGGGGAATGAATGAGCAGTTCTTC,CASSPRRGGMNEQFF,15,TRBV11-3,many,.,TRBJ2-1
TGTGCCGGCAGTTTACCCCTAGATGTCGGCCCGGACGAGCAGTACTTC,CAGSLPLDVGPDEQYF,16,TRBV28,once,.,TRBJ2-7
TGTGCCAGCAGCCCACTAGCGGGGGCATACAATGAGCAGTTCTTC,CASSPLAGAYNEQFF,15,TRBV27,.,TRBD2,TRBJ2-1
TGTGCCAGCAGCTTATCACGCTACGAGCAGTACTTC,CASSLSRYEQYF,12,TRBV7-9,once,.,TRBJ2-7
TGTGCCTGGAATCGGGCGAGCTCTGGAAACACCATATATTTT,CAWNRASSGNTIYF,14,TRBV30,.,.,TRBJ1-3
TGCGCCAGCAGCTTGCAACAGGGCTTAAGGGACACTGAAGCTTTCTTT,CASSLQQGLRDTEAFF,16,TRBV5-1,.,.,TRBJ1-1
TGCGCCAGCAGCTTGCTACAGTCTAACTATGGCTACACCTTC,CASSLLQSNYGYTF,14,TRBV5-1,.,.,TRBJ1-2
TGCAGCGTTGACCTAGCGGGAGTTCAGGGGGCGCAGTATTTT,CSVDLAGVQGAQYF,14,TRBV29-1,.,TRBD2,TRBJ2-3
TGTGCCAGCAGCCCCGGGCAAGGCCTACTTCTCGGATTC,CASSPGQGLLLGF,13,TRBV7-2,.,.,TRBJ2-7
TGCGCCAGCAGCCAAGACAGCCAGGGGAACTATGGCTACACCTTC,CASSQDSQGNYGYTF,15,TRBV4-1,.,.,TRBJ1-2
TGTGCCAGCACCGAGGGGGTATTAGGGTTAGGACTCAGCTACTACGAGCAGTACTTC,CASTEGVLGLGLSYYEQYF,19,TRBV5-5,.,.,TRBJ2-7
TGCGCCAGCAGTGGGACAGGGGCCCTTAGGGGTAATGAAAAACTGTTTTTT,CASSGTGALRGNEKLFF,17,TRBV4-1,.,TRBD1,TRBJ1-4
TGTGCCAGCAGCTTGGCGGGCGCGGGTGGCTACACCTTC,CASSLAGAGGYTF,13,TRBV5-6,.,.,TRBJ1-2
TGTGCCAGCAGCTCCAACGTGGGCCGAGAGACCCAGTACTTC,CASSSNVGRETQYF,14,TRBV7-6,once,.,TRBJ2-5
TGTGCCAGTAGATCTACCAGGGAAGCCGGGGAGCTGTTTTTT,CASRSTREAGELFF,14,TRBV19,.,.,TRBJ2-2
TGTGCCTGGAGTTTAGGGTGGCGCGGGGAGCTGTTTTTT,CAWSLGWRGELFF,13,TRBV30,few,.,TRBJ2-2
TGTGCCAGCAGTGATCGGGACAGCCAAGAGACCCAGTACTTC,CASSDRDSQETQYF,14,TRBV25-1,many,TRBD1,TRBJ2-5
TGTGCCAGCAGTTTGCCTCGGACAGGGTGGAACGAGCAGTACTTC,CASSLPRTGWNEQYF,15,TRBV28,.,TRBD1,TRBJ2-7
TGTGCCAGTAGTAGCCGGGACAGGATCAGCGAGCAGTACTTC,CASSSRDRISEQYF,14,TRBV19,.,TRBD1,TRBJ2-7
TGTGCCAGCAGCTTACGGTCGCGAGAAAAACTGTTTTTT,CASSLRSREKLFF,13,TRBV13,.,.,TRBJ1-4
TGTGCCAGCAGCCCCGGGACAGGGACTAGCGGGTCCTATACGCAGTATTTT,CASSPGTGTSGSYTQYF,17,TRBV12-1,.,.,TRBJ2-3
TGTGCCAGCAGCTTAGTGGGCAGCGACTTACGTGAGCAGTACTTC,CASSLVGSDLREQYF,15,TRBV7-8,.,.,TRBJ2-7
TGTGCCAGCACGGTCTCTTCCTACAATGAGCAGTTCTTC,CASTVSSYNEQFF,13,TRBV21-1,.,.,TRBJ2-1
TGCGCCAGCAGCTTGGCCCCATCGGGACAGGGCTACGAGCAGTACTTC,CASSLAPSGQGYEQYF,16,TRBV5-1,.,TRBD1,TRBJ2-7
TGTGCCAGCAGCCCGCCCCCCGCGGCAGATACGCAGTATTTT,CASSPPPAADTQYF,14,TRBV7-2,.,.,TRBJ2-3
TGTGCCAGCAGAGGACAGGGTTACGAGCAGTACTTC,CASRGQGYEQYF,12,TRBV2,.,TRBD1,TRBJ2-7
TGTGCCAGCAGCTTGAGTGGTCGGGATACGCAGTATTTT,CASSLSGRDTQYF,13,TRBV7-9,.,.,TRBJ2-3
TGTGCCACCAGCAGAGATAGAGGCTCTGAAGCTTTCTTT,CATSRDRGSEAFF,13,TRBV15,.,.,TRBJ1-1
TGTGCCAGCAGTAAGATTGGGACAGGGACCGGGGAGCTGTTTTTT,CASSKIGTGTGELFF,15,TRBV27,.,TRBD1,TRBJ2-2
TGCGCCAGCAATGGAGCGGGAGATGAGCAGTACTTC,CASNGAGDEQYF,12,TRBV5-1,few,TRBD2,TRBJ2-7
TGCAGCGTTATCTTGGGGGGGAACTACGAGCAGTACTTC,CSVILGGNYEQYF,13,TRBV29-1,.,TRBD2,TRBJ2-7
TGCGCCAGCAGCCCGACAGGCGGATCCTACAATGAGCAGTTCTTC,CASSPTGGSYNEQFF,15,TRBV5-1,.,.,TRBJ2-1
TGTGCCAGCAGCGTGGGACAGAGTATGAACACTGAAGCTTTCTTT,CASSVGQSMNTEAFF,15,TRBV7-8,.,TRBD1,TRBJ1-1
TGTGCCAGTACAGGGGTTCCGGGACTAGCGGGAAGCGAGCAGTACTTC,CASTGVPGLAGSEQYF,16,TRBV28,.,TRBD2,TRBJ2-7
TGTGCCAGTAGGCCGTCCAGTGTGAATCAGCCCCAGCATTTT,CASRPSSVNQPQHF,14,TRBV19,.,.,TRBJ1-5
TGTGCCAGTAGTCCCATCGCGGGGCATCGGACTGAAGCTTTCTTT,CASSPIAGHRTEAFF,15,TRBV19,.,.,TRBJ1-1
TGTGCCAGTAGTCCTGATAGCACAGATACGCAGTATTTT,CASSPDSTDTQYF,13,TRBV19,few,.,TRBJ2-3
TGTGCCAGCAGACGGACTAGCGGGGGCGCAGATACGCAGTATTTT,CASRRTSGGADTQYF,15,TRBV27,once,TRBD2,TRBJ2-3
TGTGCCAGTGGAGGGGGCAATGAGCAGTTCTTC,CASGGGNEQFF,11,TRBV27,.,.,TRBJ2-1
TGTGCCAGCAGCCTGGGTGGGAGGCCTTCTACCGGGGAGCTGTTTTTT,CASSLGGRPSTGELFF,16,TRBV28,.,.,TRBJ2-2
TGCGCCAGCAGCATCGGTGGGGGACTTCTCTACGAGCAGTACTTC,CASSIGGGLLYEQYF,15,TRBV5-1,.,.,TRBJ2-7
TGTGCCAGCAGCCATTCGAGTGGACCCCAGAACACCGGGGAGCTGTTTTTT,CASSHSSGPQNTGELFF,17,TRBV4-2,once,.,TRBJ2-2